The 17 T cell receptor beta chains listed next were all sequenced from one sample in a study of spatial heterogeneity in lung cancer. Study-level results: One measure, the expanded intratumoral alpha and beta TCR count, tracked tumor mutation counts.

MiXCR, applied by TCRdb to the 5' RACE reads, yields one record per CDR3 protein. The sample consists of fewer than 2,000 distinct CDR3 sequences, approximately 6.3% of them appearing once. These TCRs' antigens remain unknown. Time point described: sample taken at primary tumor resection. The specimen comprised lung tumor tissue, sampled at surgery. The source is a female donor with early-stage non-small cell lung cancer.

Notes on this clonotype: Because the library targeted alpha chains, this beta chain is an off-target read whose size means little. V gene TRBV5-1 combines with J gene TRBJ2-3; the D is unclear. The CDR3 runs to 14 residues. The germline V gene has CDR1 SGHRS and CDR2 YFSETQ. V lost 0 bases to trimming and J lost 2 bases, with 7 bases between them. CDR3 region: CASSLAPLTDTQYF. The CDR3 region has the DNA TGCGCCAGCAGCTTGGCCCCCCTCACAGATACGCAGTATTTT.

This clonotype is judged medium-sized. This beta chain is a stray read from a library made for alpha chains; its abundance is not meaningful. The chain uses TRBV20-1 and TRBJ2-3, with 9 bases fitting TRBD2. J gave up 4 bases and V 6 bases, and 8 bases lay outside the gene matches. Germline values: CDR1 DFQATT, CDR2 SNEGSKA (reference sequence). The CDR3 is made up of 14 amino acids. The CDR3 DNA is TGCAGTGCCCAAAGCGGGGGGCCGGCAGATACGCAGTATTTT. This gives the protein CSAQSGGPADTQYF.

A word on this clonotype: This beta chain appears as a stray read in a library generated for alpha chains; its size is not informative. V is TRBV5-1 and J is TRBJ2-1; the D gene is possibly TRBD1 (6 bases). The CDR3 consists of 14 residues. Germline loops: CDR1 SGHRS, CDR2 YFSETQ. V was cut by 1 base and J by 8 bases, with 13 bases left in between. CDR3 DNA: TGCGCCAGCAGCTTGCTGCAGGGGCCTTATGAGCAGTTCTTC. Translating it yields CASSLLQGPYEQFF.

By proportion, this clonotype is medium-sized (0.01 to 0.1%). Because this beta chain is a stray read in a library intended to capture alpha chains, its abundance should not be given much weight. The chain is built from TRBV5-1 and TRBJ2-5; D perhaps matches TRBD2 (5 bases). The ends were cut back, 3 bases at V and 5 bases at J, with 14 bases in the middle. This CDR3 is 14 amino acids long. Germline V lookup: CDR1 SGHRS, CDR2 YFSETQ. The CDR3, as DNA: TGCGCCAGCAGCTCGACTGACTCGGGGGAGACCCAGTACTTC. Translated, it gives CASSSTDSGETQYF.

This clonotype rates as medium-sized. The library was designed around alpha chains, so this beta chain is a stray read whose abundance carries little weight. V gene TRBV7-2 combines with J gene TRBJ2-5; possibly TRBD2 for D (6 bases). There are 13 residues in the CDR3. The V end was cut by 10 bases, the J end by 5 bases, with 17 bases between. Germline CDR1 and CDR2: SGHTA and FQGNSA. Here the CDR3 reads CATSLRGGETQYF. The CDR3 DNA follows: TGTGCCACCTCCTTGAGGGGAGGCGAGACCCAGTACTTC.

This clonotype is medium-sized (0.01 to 0.1%) in the sample. As an off-target read in a library built for alpha chains, this beta chain has a frequency of little significance. The genes are TRBV28 and TRBJ1-5; D remains ambiguous. Germline CDR1 and CDR2: MDHEN and SYDVKM. The germline V and J ends were trimmed by 5 bases and 1 base, with 15 bases remaining between them. The CDR3 contains 16 residues. The CDR3 DNA reads TGTGCCAGCAGTGCCATAAGGGAAGGGAGCAATCAGCCCCAGCATTTT. Protein: CASSAIREGSNQPQHF.

In this sample, this clonotype is medium-sized. This beta chain slipped into a library made for alpha chains as a stray read, so its size is not meaningful. The chain employs TRBV5-6 and TRBJ1-3, with TRBD1 as a possible D gene (5 bases). Trimming removed 3 bases at V and 4 bases at J, with 14 bases between. Per germline, CDR1 SGHDT and CDR2 YYEEEE. CDR3 length: 15 residues. CDR3 coding DNA: TGTGCCAGCAGCTGGGCCCCGGGGGAAGGAAACACCATATATTTT. Encoded protein: CASSWAPGEGNTIYF.

This clonotype rates as medium-sized. Because this beta chain is a stray read in a library intended to capture alpha chains, its abundance should not be given much weight. This sequence joins TRBV5-1 and TRBJ1-2, with D unclear. V was pared by 4 bases and J by 6 bases, with 13 bases between. This CDR3 has 13 amino acids. CDR1 SGHRS and CDR2 YFSETQ come from the germline V gene. The CDR3 sequence is CASSPNGVNGYTF. The CDR3 region has the DNA TGCGCCAGCAGCCCGAATGGTGTGAATGGCTACACCTTC.

To note about this clonotype: This beta chain is a stray read from a library made for alpha chains; its abundance is not meaningful. The V and J genes are TRBV7-8 and TRBJ2-1; D not resolved. This CDR3 comprises 16 residues. V gave up 4 bases and J gave up 4 bases, with 17 bases separating them. The germline CDR1 and CDR2 sequences are SGHVS and FQNEAQ. In nucleotides, the CDR3 is TGTGCCAGCAGCTACTTTTCCGGCGTCAAGTACAATGAGCAGTTCTTC. Its translation: CASSYFSGVKYNEQFF.

In its sample, this clonotype is medium-sized. Within a library made for alpha chains, this beta chain is off target, and its count is uninformative. The chain combines TRBV2 with TRBJ1-5; D is possibly TRBD1 (5 bases). The V end lost 0 bases, the J end lost 4 bases, and 7 bases lay between the germline ends. This CDR3 is built from 14 residues. CDR1 SNHLY and CDR2 FYNNEI come from the germline V gene. CDR3 nucleotide sequence: TGTGCCAGCAGTGAAGCGAACAGGAATCAGCCCCAGCATTTT. Its translation: CASSEANRNQPQHF.

This clonotype is classed as medium-sized. With the library built for alpha chains, this beta chain is off target and its frequency is not meaningful. The chain has TRBV20-1 and TRBJ2-1; maybe TRBD1 (6 bases). The CDR3 covers 13 residues. Germline values: CDR1 DFQATT, CDR2 SNEGSKA (reference sequence). V was clipped by 4 bases and J by 5 bases, with 12 bases between them. CDR3 sequence reads: CSATGVGDNEQFF. The DNA of the CDR3 is TGCAGTGCTACAGGGGTGGGGGACAATGAGCAGTTCTTC.

Worth noting for this clonotype: This beta chain slipped into a library made for alpha chains as a stray read, so its size is not meaningful. The V gene is TRBV12-3 or TRBV12-4, the J gene TRBJ2-4, with TRBD1 as a possible D gene (6 bases). The CDR3 consists of 14 residues. V lost 7 bases and J lost 1, with 11 bases in between. The CDR3 spells CASTPDRAKNIQYF. Here the CDR3 DNA reads TGTGCCAGCACCCCAGACAGGGCCAAAAACATTCAGTACTTC.

This clonotype is classed as medium-sized. For a library built for alpha chains, this beta chain is a stray read; little rests on its size. The V and J genes are TRBV30 and TRBJ2-2; 7 bases agree with TRBD1. Trimming took 5 bases from V and 1 from J; bases not matched to a gene: 7. The CDR3 has 15 residues. Germline V gene lookup returns CDR1 GTSNPN and CDR2 SVGIG (reference sequence). The CDR3 spells CAWLTGEGNTGELFF. The CDR3 DNA follows: TGTGCCTGGCTTACAGGGGAAGGGAACACCGGGGAGCTGTTTTTT.

On this clonotype: Found in a library prepared for alpha chains, this beta chain is an off-target read, and its abundance has little meaning. V gene TRBV11-3 combines with J gene TRBJ2-2; 11 positions match TRBD1. The junction had 9 bases not matched to a gene; V was cut back by 4 bases and J by 5 bases. CDR1 is SGHNT, CDR2 YENEEA, per germline. The CDR3 is 17 residues long. CDR3 nucleotide sequence: TGTGCCAGCAGCTCGGATCCCGGGACAGGGGGGACCGGGGAGCTGTTTTTT. Translating it yields CASSSDPGTGGTGELFF. The full variable domain, completed using reference TRBV11-3 and TRBJ2-2, is EAGVVQSPRYKIIEKKQPVAFWCNPISGHNTLYWYLQNLGQGPELLIRYENEEAVDDSQLPKDRFSAERLKGVDSTLKIQPAELGDSAVYLCASSSDPGTGGTGELFFGEGSRLTVL.

Within the sample, this clonotype is medium-sized. Being off target in a library aimed at alpha chains, this beta chain has a size of little meaning. The rearrangement uses TRBV24-1 and TRBJ2-1; the D gene is possibly TRBD2 (6 bases). The germline V gene has CDR1 KGHDR and CDR2 SFDVKD. The CDR3 has 14 residues. Deletions cut 4 bases from V and 2 bases from J, with 8 bases between. The CDR3 DNA reads TGTGCCACCAGTGAGCGGGGACCCTACAATGAGCAGTTCTTC. This encodes CATSERGPYNEQFF.

This clonotype is categorized as medium-sized. Being off target in a library aimed at alpha chains, this beta chain has a size of little meaning. This chain links TRBV5-1 with TRBJ2-1; D is tentatively TRBD1 or TRBD2 (5 bases each). The CDR3 runs to 15 residues. Germline V CDR1 and CDR2: SGHRS, YFSETQ. Trimming cost V 2 bases and J 1 base, with 10 bases left between them. The CDR3 loop is CASSFGRESYNEQFF. Here the CDR3 DNA reads TGCGCCAGCAGCTTTGGCAGGGAGTCCTACAATGAGCAGTTCTTC. Complete variable domain (other parts from reference TRBV5-1 and TRBJ2-1): KAGVTQTPRYLIKTRGQQVTLSCSPISGHRSVSWYQQTPGQGLQFLFEYFSETQRNKGNFPGRFSGRQFSNSRSEMNVSTLELGDSALYLCASSFGRESYNEQFFGPGTRLTVL.

This clonotype is labeled as medium-sized. The library was prepared for alpha chains; this beta chain is a stray read, so its frequency means little. The chain is built from TRBV28 and TRBJ2-7; possible D gene TRBD2, 6 bases. Per the germline V gene, CDR1 is MDHEN and CDR2 is SYDVKM. The CDR3 is 13 amino acids. V lost 8 bases and J lost 3, with 14 bases in between. The DNA of the CDR3 is TGTGCCAGCGGGGGGAGTCCCCTCTACGAGCAGTACTTC. This encodes CASGGSPLYEQYF.